The 17 T cell receptor beta chains below all came from one sample that was sequenced in a study of T cell responses to AZD1222 COVID-19 vaccine (dated by TCRdb to the early 2020s). The time point label, read with the paper, signifies: about 28 days (+/-7) after the second vaccine dose. Library preparation was by the immunoSEQ multiplex PCR assay. TCRdb limited this immuneACCESS table to in-frame rearrangements with V and J called. A share of clones is missing; checked studies link under half to unresolved V genes, and the rest is unexplained. Across this sample there are about 130,000 clones, with around 90% seen only once. Jointly, the top ten make up less than 1.3% of the sample. The specimen comprised peripheral blood, sampled 28 days after the second AZD1222 dose. The origin of the receptors is an adult who received the AZD1222 COVID-19 vaccine.

This chain connects TRBV11-2 to TRBJ2-3; D is ambiguous. Trimming removed 3 bases from V and 4 bases from J, with 8 bases in between. From germline, CDR1 is SGHAT and CDR2 FQNNGV. The CDR3 runs to 13 residues. The CDR3 DNA reads TGTGCCAGCAGCTTTTCTTTTGCAGATACGCAGTATTTT. It specifies CASSFSFADTQYF. Full variable domain (remainder filled in from reference TRBV11-2 and TRBJ2-3): EAGVAQSPRYKIIEKRQSVAFWCNPISGHATLYWYQQILGQGPKLLIQFQNNGVVDDSQLPKDRFSAERLKGVDSTLKIQPAKLEDSAVYLCASSFSFADTQYFGPGTRLTVL.

This clone was seen just once. This chain joins TRBV5-1 and TRBJ1-1, with D perhaps TRBD1 (5 bases). V was clipped by 4 bases and J by 4 bases, with 17 bases between them. The CDR3 has 15 residues. Germline V gene data show CDR1 as SGHRS and CDR2 as YFSETQ. Written as DNA, the CDR3 is TGCGCCAGCAGCCTCGACGGGGCACGGGGCACTGAAGCTTTCTTT. Protein sequence: CASSLDGARGTEAFF. The whole variable domain, remainder taken from reference TRBV5-1 and TRBJ1-1, is KAGVTQTPRYLIKTRGQQVTLSCSPISGHRSVSWYQQTPGQGLQFLFEYFSETQRNKGNFPGRFSGRQFSNSRSEMNVSTLELGDSALYLCASSLDGARGTEAFFGQGTRLTVV.

This clone was seen just once. V gene TRBV6-2 or TRBV6-3 combines with J gene TRBJ2-3; D is uncertain. The germline V gene has CDR1 MNHEY and CDR2 SVGEGT. CDR3 size: 13 residues. V was shortened by 4 bases and J by 0 bases, with 5 bases between the two germline ends. The CDR3 loop reads CASSLMSTDTQYF. The CDR3 DNA reads as TGTGCCAGCAGTTTAATGAGCACAGATACGCAGTATTTT.

The rearrangement joins TRBV4-1 to TRBJ1-3; tentatively, D is TRBD1 (5 bases). Germline V lookup: CDR1 MGHRA, CDR2 YSYEKL. V lost 1 base and J lost 3, with 13 bases in between. The CDR3 sequence is 16 residues long. CDR3 nucleotide sequence: TGCGCCAGCAGCCAAGCATATGGGGGGATTGGAAACACCATATATTTT. This sequence encodes CASSQAYGGIGNTIYF.

The V call is TRBV27, the J call TRBJ2-2; 7 bases are a match to TRBD2. Germline V gene lookup returns CDR1 MNHEY and CDR2 SMNVEV (reference sequence). This CDR3 comprises 16 residues. The V and J ends lost 7 bases and 2 bases, in that order; junction bases with no gene match: 10. CDR3 DNA sequence: TGTGCCAGCACCGAGAGCGGGACGGCAAACACCGGGGAGCTGTTTTTT. Residues: CASTESGTANTGELFF.

This chain connects TRBV27 to TRBJ1-6; weak D call: TRBD1 (5 bases). Per the germline V gene, CDR1 is MNHEY and CDR2 is SMNVEV (reference sequence). V was trimmed by 1 base and J by 3 bases, leaving 10 bases between them. CDR3 length equals 16 residues. This chain's CDR3 is CASSLLNRIYNSPLHF. The DNA of the CDR3 is TGTGCCAGCAGTTTATTAAACAGGATCTATAATTCACCCCTCCACTTT.

V and J are TRBV4-2 and TRBJ2-1; 10 nucleotides agree with TRBD2. V lost 4 bases to trimming and J lost 8 bases; unmatched junction nucleotides: 8. CDR3 length: 15 residues. Germline lookup yields CDR1 LGHNA and CDR2 YNFKEQ. The CDR3, as DNA: TGTGCCAGCAGCCGCCGGACTAGCGGTCCCGATGAGCAGTTCTTC. The encoded protein is CASSRRTSGPDEQFF.

This clone turned up a few times. The chain joins TRBV30 to TRBJ1-2, with a weak D call TRBD1 (5 bases). The ends were cut back, 4 bases at V and 1 base at J, with 16 bases in the middle. The CDR3 totals 15 residues. Germline loops: CDR1 GTSNPN, CDR2 SVGIG (reference sequence). This CDR3 reads CAWIKRGGFNYGYTF. Here the CDR3 DNA reads TGTGCCTGGATCAAACGGGGGGGATTTAACTATGGCTACACCTTC.

About this clone itself: One junction end disagrees with the germline gene, perhaps due to a read error. The chain uses TRBV27 and TRBJ2-3; the match to TRBD1 covers 7 bases. The CDR3 is 17 residues long. Germline-derived CDR1 and CDR2 are MNHEY and SMNVEV (reference sequence). CDR3 bases: TGTACCAGCAGCTTAAACCCTAGACAGGGCGGCACAGATACGCAGTATTTT. The encoded protein is CTSSLNPRQGGTDTQYF.

The chain uses TRBV19 and TRBJ1-5, with D possibly being TRBD1 (5 bases). Trimming shortened V by 5 bases and J by 2 bases, and 10 bases separated the two germline ends. This CDR3 has 14 amino acids. Germline CDR1 LNHDA, CDR2 SQIVND (reference sequence). DNA of the CDR3: TGTGCCAGTAGTCCCCGGGGGGGCAATCAGCCCCAGCATTTT. It encodes CASSPRGGNQPQHF.

J is TRBJ2-3 and V is TRBV2; TRBD2 aligns across 7 bases. V was clipped by 8 bases and J by 0 bases; unmatched bases: 8. CDR1 SNHLY and CDR2 FYNNEI come from the germline V gene. The CDR3 runs to 15 residues. The CDR3 spells CASGERERSTDTQYF. For the CDR3, the DNA is TGTGCCAGCGGGGAGCGGGAACGTAGCACAGATACGCAGTATTTT.

The V call is TRBV2, the J call TRBJ2-5; weak D call: TRBD2 (5 bases). CDR1 is SNHLY and CDR2 is FYNNEI in the germline V gene. V was trimmed by 8 bases and J by 7 bases, leaving 14 bases between them. The CDR3 consists of 12 residues. CDR3 sequence: CASSGWVLTQYF. CDR3 DNA sequence: TGTGCCAGCTCGGGGTGGGTTCTGACCCAGTACTTC.

The chain has TRBV5-5 and TRBJ2-7, with D unresolved. The CDR3 covers 13 residues. V was shortened by 4 bases and J by 2 bases, with 10 bases between the two germline ends. Germline loops: CDR1 SGHKS, CDR2 YYEKEE (reference sequence). CDR3 sequence: CASSIGPPYEQYF. The CDR3, as DNA: TGTGCCAGCAGCATTGGCCCACCCTACGAGCAGTACTTC.

The rearrangement joins TRBV9 to TRBJ1-1; D is uncertain. Germline V gene lookup returns CDR1 SGDLS and CDR2 YYNGEE. The germline V and J ends were trimmed by 8 bases and 1 base, with 9 bases remaining between them. The length of the CDR3 is 12 residues. The CDR3 region has the DNA TGTGCCAGTCATCCCCCGAACACTGAAGCTTTCTTT. This gives the protein CASHPPNTEAFF.

This chain uses TRBV27 with TRBJ1-4; 8 bases fit TRBD1. CDR1 MNHEY and CDR2 SMNVEV come from the germline V gene (reference sequence). CDR3 size: 16 residues. After removal of 5 bases from V and 6 bases from J, the junction contained 11 bases not matched to a gene. The CDR3 DNA reads TGTGCCAGCAGTCCTCACCCGACAGGGGCGGATGAAAAACTGTTTTTT. Its protein product is CASSPHPTGADEKLFF.

This chain links TRBV30 with TRBJ1-4, with D uncertain. Germline V gene lookup returns CDR1 GTSNPN and CDR2 SVGIG (reference sequence). The CDR3 extends over 12 amino acids. Trimming pared 2 bases from V and 10 bases from J, leaving 11 bases between. The CDR3 region has the DNA TGTGCCTGGAGTCTGACGACCCGAAAACTGTTTTTT. This gives the protein CAWSLTTRKLFF.

This chain links TRBV27 with TRBJ1-2; 8 positions agree with TRBD1. The junction had 14 bases not matched to a gene; V was cut back by 10 bases and J by 4 bases. Germline CDR1 and CDR2: MNHEY and SMNVEV (reference sequence). This CDR3 spans 15 amino acids. For the CDR3, the DNA is TGTGCCACCGCGATGGACAGGGCAAGCGGCTATGGCTACACCTTC. Translation: CATAMDRASGYGYTF.